A selection of T cell receptor beta chains follows, all from one sample in a study of T cell responses to AZD1222 COVID-19 vaccine. Produced via immunoSEQ multiplex PCR; TCRdb's table is partial and in-frame only. The sample gives approximately 140,000 clones, approximately 89% of which show up once; approximately 16% is in the top ten. The sequencing used peripheral blood, collected on day 0 of AZD1222 vaccination. The receptors here all came from an adult in good health. Each CDR3 is given with its conserved first and last residue. A D gene is named only where the DNA matches it firmly. The size entry is marked missing in some rows and otherwise reads once, few, many or a size class.

j_call d_call v_call clone_size cdr3_aa cdr3_nt
TRBJ1-3 NA TRBV7-2 NA CASSLAAVTSPISGNTIYF TGTGCCAGCAGCTTAGCGGCAGTTACCTCTCCCATCTCAGGAAACACCATATATTTT
TRBJ1-6 TRBD1 TRBV18 NA CASSPLGTGYKSNSPLHF TGTGCCAGCTCACCACTTGGGACAGGGTATAAATCGAATTCACCCCTCCACTTT
TRBJ1-2 TRBD1 TRBV6-5 NA CASSYNWGQSSYGYTF TGTGCCAGCAGTTATAATTGGGGACAGAGCAGCTATGGCTACACCTTC
TRBJ2-7 TRBD1 TRBV19 NA CASRGQGGSYEQYF TGTGCCAGCCGTGGACAGGGTGGTTCCTACGAGCAGTACTTC
TRBJ2-1 TRBD2 TRBV30 NA CAWSFTTSSPEQFF TGTGCCTGGAGTTTTACGACTAGCTCTCCTGAGCAGTTCTTC
TRBJ2-7 NA TRBV6-4 NA CASSDEQYF TGTGCCAGCAGTGACGAGCAGTACTTC
TRBJ1-1 NA TRBV9 NA CASSVGVWKGNPMNTEAFF TGTGCCAGCAGCGTAGGGGTGTGGAAGGGAAACCCTATGAACACTGAAGCTTTCTTT
TRBJ2-1 NA TRBV19 NA CASSRFSNEQFF TGTGCCAGTAGCAGGTTTAGCAATGAGCAGTTCTTC
TRBJ1-2 NA TRBV4-1 NA CASSQFSQGSYGYTF TGCGCCAGCAGCCAATTTTCACAGGGAAGTTATGGCTACACCTTC
TRBJ2-7 NA TRBV10-3 NA CAISARGYEQYF TGTGCCATCAGTGCCCGCGGGTACGAGCAGTACTTC
TRBJ1-2 NA TRBV28 NA CASSLQRGRFYGYTF TGTGCCAGCAGTCTACAGAGAGGGAGATTCTATGGCTACACCTTC
TRBJ1-3 NA TRBV7-8 few CASSSFGPGGNTIYF TGTGCCAGCAGCTCGTTCGGTCCCGGTGGAAACACCATATATTTT
TRBJ1-5 NA TRBV6-2/TRBV6-3 NA CASSWYSNQPQHF TGTGCCAGCAGTTGGTATAGCAATCAGCCCCAGCATTTT
TRBJ1-6 NA TRBV18 once CASSESSYNSPLHF TGTGCCAGCTCTGAAAGCTCCTATAATTCACCCCTCCACTTT
TRBJ1-5 NA TRBV19 NA CASSPQQGASNQPQHF TGTGCCAGTAGTCCTCAACAGGGAGCTAGCAATCAGCCCCAGCATTTT
TRBJ1-2 TRBD1 TRBV18 few CASSPPGTGANYGYTF TGTGCCAGCTCACCCCCAGGGACAGGGGCTAACTATGGCTACACCTTC
TRBJ1-2 TRBD1 TRBV19 NA CASSIAQGLSGYTF TGTGCCAGTAGTATAGCACAGGGGCTGAGTGGCTACACCTTC
TRBJ2-7 TRBD1 TRBV5-1 NA CASSLASTGGAYEQYF TGCGCCAGCAGCTTGGCTTCGACAGGGGGAGCCTACGAGCAGTACTTC
TRBJ1-1 NA TRBV7-2 NA CASSLSPGHAEAFF TGTGCCAGCAGCTTGAGCCCGGGGCACGCTGAAGCTTTCTTT
TRBJ1-1 NA TRBV6-2/TRBV6-3 NA CASSPAAAANTEAFF TGTGCCAGCAGCCCGGCGGCAGCAGCGAACACTGAAGCTTTCTTT
TRBJ1-2 TRBD1 TRBV6-5 NA CASSYSGDGRGYGYTF TGTGCCAGCAGTTACTCGGGAGATGGCAGGGGGTATGGCTACACCTTC
TRBJ1-2 TRBD1 TRBV29-1 NA CSVRGGEGGYTF TGCAGCGTAAGAGGGGGCGAGGGCGGCTACACCTTC
TRBJ1-1 TRBD1 TRBV6-2/TRBV6-3 NA CASSSGTGRLMNTEAFF TGTGCCAGCAGTTCCGGGACAGGGCGTTTAATGAACACTGAAGCTTTCTTT
TRBJ1-2 NA TRBV14 NA CASSQDGRLRRGYTF TGTGCCAGCAGCCAAGATGGACGGCTACGCCGTGGCTACACCTTC
TRBJ2-2 TRBD2 TRBV11-2 NA CASSLVLAGAGELFF TGTGCCAGCAGCTTAGTGTTAGCGGGGGCCGGGGAGCTGTTTTTT
TRBJ1-5 NA TRBV19 NA CASSTSDRLKNQPQHF TGTGCCAGTAGCACCTCGGACAGATTAAAAAATCAGCCCCAGCATTTT
TRBJ2-7 NA TRBV7-2 once CASSLPGLFYEQYF TGTGCCAGCAGCTTACCGGGACTCTTCTACGAGCAGTACTTC
TRBJ1-3 NA TRBV4-2 NA CASSPQGAGNTIYF TGTGCCAGCAGCCCTCAGGGTGCTGGAAACACCATATATTTT
TRBJ1-5 NA TRBV7-2 NA CASSSQGLGQPQHF TGTGCCAGCAGCTCGCAGGGCTTGGGACAGCCCCAGCATTTT
TRBJ1-2 TRBD1 TRBV23-1 NA CASSQSIAGGEDYGYTF TGCGCCAGCAGTCAATCGATCGCAGGGGGCGAAGACTATGGCTACACCTTC
TRBJ2-7 NA TRBV11-1 few CASSLSLGQASYEQYF TGTGCCAGCAGTCTAAGTCTGGGGCAGGCTTCCTACGAGCAGTACTTC
TRBJ2-2 TRBD2 TRBV7-9 NA CASSLVRTRTGELFF TGTGCCAGCAGCTTAGTTAGGACTAGGACCGGGGAGCTGTTTTTT
TRBJ2-2 NA TRBV7-8 NA CASSLDGRNTGELFF TGTGCCAGCAGCTTAGACGGAAGGAACACCGGGGAGCTGTTTTTT
TRBJ1-6 TRBD1 TRBV6-1 NA CASSGTGTGSRSPLHF TGTGCCAGCAGTGGGACCGGGACAGGGAGCCGTTCACCCCTCCACTTT
TRBJ2-6 NA TRBV23-1 NA CASSQRLLGANVLTF TGCGCCAGCAGTCAACGTCTTCTGGGGGCCAACGTCCTGACTTTC
TRBJ1-4 TRBD1 TRBV6-1 NA CASSEGPTGANEKLFF TGTGCCAGCAGTGAAGGACCGACAGGGGCGAATGAAAAACTGTTTTTT
TRBJ1-5 TRBD1 TRBV6-5 NA CASSRTGGSQPQHF TGTGCCAGCAGTCGAACAGGGGGCAGTCAGCCCCAGCATTTT
TRBJ2-2 NA TRBV28 NA CASRNRNTGELFF TGTGCCAGCAGAAACAGGAACACCGGGGAGCTGTTTTTT
TRBJ1-2 TRBD1 TRBV9 NA CASSVVGGFNYGYTF TGTGCCAGCAGCGTAGTAGGGGGCTTTAACTATGGCTACACCTTC
TRBJ1-1 NA TRBV27 few CASSSSVGGGDTEAFF TGTGCCAGCAGTTCCTCTGTCGGCGGGGGTGACACTGAAGCTTTCTTT
TRBJ1-5 TRBD1 TRBV4-2 NA CASSQGRGRGRSEDQPQHF TGTGCCAGCAGCCAAGGTCGGGGCAGGGGGAGGTCAGAAGATCAGCCCCAGCATTTT
TRBJ1-1 NA TRBV7-6 NA CASSITQGTNTEAFF TGTGCCAGCAGCATAACACAGGGTACGAACACTGAAGCTTTCTTT